This entry is about one TCR beta chain. Its antigen is unknown. This specimen belongs to a study of cytomegalovirus exposure and HLA in healthy donors. The PCR used 60 Vbeta and 13 Jbeta primers. The authors' processing: In a later analysis, the count reached some 73 million unique TCR beta chains, with roughly 11 million shared. Libraries were prepared by immunoSEQ multiplex PCR; TCRdb keeps only in-frame clonotypes and omits some of them. V and J calls and clone size are as listed in that table; D and trimming were resolved from the DNA. The sample has 200,000 or so clones, about 80% seen once. General observations from the study: Most of the TCR beta V segments (in an earlier analysis) were productive either about 87% or about 30% of the time. Trimming of TCR beta V- and J-genes showed a link, identified in a later analysis, to a missense DCLRE1C variant.

Germline V lookup: CDR1 SGDLS, CDR2 YYNGEE. CDR3 length: 13 residues. V was clipped by 4 bases and J by 8 bases, with 10 bases between them. The chain uses TRBV9 and TRBJ1-6; no firm D call. Sequencing used PBMCs. The origin of this receptor is a woman aged 18-30 years in good health and CMV-seropositive. CDR3 sequence: CASSQTVDSPLHF. DNA of the CDR3: TGTGCCAGCAGCCAAACTGTGGATTCACCCCTCCACTTT.